These 21 T cell receptor beta chains were all obtained from the same sample, sequenced in a study of T-cell reconstitution after alpha-beta-depleted transplantation in children. Unique molecular identifiers were incorporated when the TCRbeta library was constructed. TCRdb recomputed calls from the PCR reads with MiXCR, one row per CDR3 protein. The data contain about 200,000 distinct CDR3 sequences, about 8.4% of them singletons. Sequenced here: PBMCs, mostly from graft donor cells, sampled 360 days after TCRalphabeta/CD19-depleted stem cell transplant. Source of these receptors: a male patient aged 2 to 9 who had a stem cell transplant for acute myeloid leukemia, so the T cells may come from the graft donor.

This clonotype was detected many times. The rearrangement uses TRBV20-1 and TRBJ1-3; 7 positions agree with TRBD1. This CDR3 is 13 amino acids long. The germline gives CDR1 DFQATT, CDR2 SNEGSKA (reference sequence). With V trimmed by 0 bases and J by 8 bases, 4 bases remained unmatched. CDR3 coding DNA: TGCAGTGCTAGAGAGACAGGGCTAGACACCATATATTTT. Amino acid sequence: CSARETGLDTIYF.

CDR3 bases: TGTGCCAGTAGTACCTCGGACTGGGACCCCACAGATACGCAGTATTTT. Translated, it gives CASSTSDWDPTDTQYF. The V gene is TRBV19, the J gene TRBJ2-3; D is possibly TRBD1 or TRBD2 (5 bases each). Germline V gene sequence: CDR1 LNHDA, CDR2 SQIVND (reference sequence). V was pared by 4 bases and J by 2 bases, with 16 bases between. The CDR3 runs to 16 residues.

This clonotype was found a few times. V and J are TRBV5-5 and TRBJ1-1; TRBD1 might be the D (5 bases). With 1 base removed from V and 10 bases from J, the gap between germline ends came to 11 bases. CDR3 length: 12 residues. CDR1 is SGHKS and CDR2 is YYEKEE in the germline V gene (reference sequence). The CDR3 sequence is CASSLMPGAAFF. The CDR3 DNA reads TGTGCCAGCAGCTTGATGCCCGGGGCAGCTTTCTTT.

This clonotype appeared a few times. This chain links TRBV29-1 with TRBJ2-1; D is unclear. Deletions cut 4 bases from V and 9 bases from J, with 13 bases between. This CDR3 has 12 residues. Germline V gives CDR1 SQVTM, CDR2 ANQGSEA. The CDR3 is CSVAWVGGEQFF. The CDR3 DNA reads TGCAGCGTTGCATGGGTGGGTGGTGAGCAGTTCTTC.

The chain employs TRBV12-3 or TRBV12-4 and TRBJ1-6; D is undetermined. This CDR3 has 12 residues. V lost 2 bases and J lost 7, with 3 bases in between. This CDR3 reads CASSLRNSPLHF. The CDR3 DNA sequence: TGTGCCAGCAGTTTAAGGAATTCACCCCTCCACTTT.

This chain links TRBV7-3 with TRBJ2-7; D perhaps matches TRBD1 (6 bases). The CDR3 loop spans 15 amino acids. Trimming cost V 3 bases and J 0 bases, with 12 bases left between them. The germline V gene has CDR1 SGHTA and CDR2 FQGTGA. CDR3 coding DNA: TGTGCCAGCAGCTTCCGACAGGTGAGCTCCTACGAGCAGTACGTC. Its translation is CASSFRQVSSYEQYV.

This clonotype was detected only a few times. The chain combines TRBV11-2 with TRBJ1-2, with TRBD1 matching over 9 bases. Trimming at V came to 4 bases and at J to 3 bases, leaving 9 bases not matched to a gene. CDR1 SGHAT and CDR2 FQNNGV come from the germline V gene. The CDR3 covers 16 residues. CDR3: CASSWRTGDLDYGYTF. The DNA of the CDR3 is TGTGCCAGCAGCTGGCGGACAGGGGACTTGGACTATGGCTACACCTTC.

There are many counts of this clonotype. The chain carries TRBV6-2 or TRBV6-3 and TRBJ1-6; D remains ambiguous. The V and J ends lost 0 bases and 3 bases respectively, with 9 bases between them. The CDR3 sequence is 16 residues long. In germline, CDR1 is MNHEY, CDR2 SVGEGT. The CDR3 DNA sequence: TGTGCCAGCAGTTACTCGGGCCGGGTCTATAATTCACCCCTCCACTTT. Its protein is CASSYSGRVYNSPLHF.

This clonotype came up a few times. This chain's CDR3 is CASSSSDLGQETQYF. The CDR3, as DNA: TGCGCCAGCAGCTCTTCAGACCTTGGGCAAGAGACCCAGTACTTC. The J gene is TRBJ2-5, the V gene TRBV5-1, with D hard to call. Trimming took off 3 bases at V and 2 bases at J, with 14 bases between the two ends. Germline V gives CDR1 SGHRS, CDR2 YFSETQ. The CDR3 runs to 15 residues.

This clonotype occurred many times. CDR3 residues: CAVPGLATYEQYF. CDR3 sequence (DNA): TGTGCCGTACCGGGACTAGCGACCTACGAGCAGTACTTC. The rearrangement uses TRBV6-1 and TRBJ2-7; 10 positions match TRBD2. CDR3 length: 13 amino acids. Germline CDR1 reads MNHNS; CDR2 reads SASEGT. V trimming: 11 bases; J trimming: 2 bases; junction bases outside the gene matches: 6.

This clonotype was detected only a few times. CDR3 residues: CASSLEGAGAYEQYV. Written as DNA, the CDR3 is TGCGCCAGCAGCTTGGAGGGAGCGGGGGCTTACGAGCAGTACGTC. This chain links TRBV5-1 with TRBJ2-7; 8 nucleotides line up with TRBD2. The CDR3 extends over 15 amino acids. The J segment lost 4 bases and the V segment lost 0 bases, leaving 6 bases of the junction unmatched. Germline CDR1 SGHRS, CDR2 YFSETQ.

This clonotype showed up just a few times. The chain uses TRBV20-1 and TRBJ2-7, with 11 bases identical to TRBD2. The CDR3 is made up of 12 amino acids. Germline lookup yields CDR1 DFQATT and CDR2 SNEGSKA (reference sequence). V was clipped by 3 bases and J by 7 bases; unmatched bases: 2. CDR3 amino acids: CSARTSGDEQYF. In nucleotides, the CDR3 is TGCAGTGCTAGGACTAGCGGGGATGAGCAGTACTTC.

This clonotype was recorded a few times. The genes are TRBV7-9 and TRBJ2-7; D is undetermined. The CDR3 is 15 amino acids. Germline assignment: CDR1 SEHNR and CDR2 FQNEAQ (reference sequence). V lost 5 bases, J lost 2 bases, and 16 bases lay in between. Written as DNA, the CDR3 is TGTGCCAGCAGCCATGGCTGGCCAGGCCCCTACGAGCAGTACTTC. It encodes CASSHGWPGPYEQYF.

This clonotype was detected ten times or more. The rearrangement joins TRBV4-1 to TRBJ1-1, with D possibly TRBD1 on 6 matching bases. CDR3 length equals 14 residues. V was cut by 3 bases and J by 7 bases, with 15 bases left in between. Germline assignment: CDR1 MGHRA and CDR2 YSYEKL. Here the CDR3 DNA reads TGCGCCAGCAGCCAGGTTTTTAAGGGGGGTGAAGCTTTCTTT. Protein: CASSQVFKGGEAFF.

This clonotype was detected many times. V gene TRBV29-1 combines with J gene TRBJ1-1; D remains ambiguous. CDR3 length equals 13 residues. V lost 5 bases, J lost 5 bases, and 15 bases lay in between. The V gene's germline CDR1 is SQVTM and CDR2 ANQGSEA. The CDR3: CSVFLYSSTEAFF. DNA for the CDR3: TGCAGCGTTTTCCTTTACAGCTCTACTGAAGCTTTCTTT.

In its sample, this clonotype was seen a few times. The chain employs TRBV12-3 or TRBV12-4 and TRBJ2-1; D may be TRBD1 or TRBD2 (5 bases each). The CDR3 extends over 15 amino acids. V was pared by 9 bases and J by 0 bases, with 15 bases between. CDR3 sequence reads: CASLISDSSYNEQFF. CDR3 sequence (DNA): TGTGCCAGTCTAATTAGCGACAGCTCCTACAATGAGCAGTTCTTC.

The chain carries TRBV12-3 or TRBV12-4 and TRBJ1-1, with 7 positions matching TRBD1. J lost 3 bases, V lost 6 bases, and 7 bases had no gene match. This CDR3 comprises 14 residues. The CDR3 DNA reads as TGTGCCAGCAGCCCTACGACAGGGTACACTGAAGCTTTCTTT. Encoded protein: CASSPTTGYTEAFF.

The sample holds one count of this clonotype. The junction shows a germline mismatch at one end, possibly a read error. The V gene is TRBV3-1, the J gene TRBJ2-1; D not certain. This CDR3 is built from 13 residues. The germline V gene encodes CDR1 LGHDT and CDR2 YNNKEL (reference sequence). DNA for the CDR3: TGTACCAGCAGCCAAGGCAATTACAATGAGCAGTTCTTC. It specifies CTSSQGNYNEQFF.

This clonotype has at least ten counts. This sequence joins TRBV12-3 or TRBV12-4 and TRBJ2-1; D not resolved. The CDR3 totals 15 residues. V lost 5 bases, J lost 0 bases, and 11 bases lay in between. The DNA of the CDR3 is TGTGCCAGCAGTCCCGGGCTGAGCTCCTACAATGAGCAGTTCTTC. Translating it yields CASSPGLSSYNEQFF.

Only a few counts were recorded for this clonotype. This rearrangement joins TRBV7-9 to TRBJ2-7; D uncertain. Germline-derived CDR1 and CDR2 are SEHNR and FQNEAQ (reference sequence). CDR3 length: 16 amino acids. The V end lost 5 bases, the J end lost 3 bases, and 20 bases lay between the germline ends. This CDR3 reads CASSLGLASGNYEQYF. CDR3 DNA sequence: TGTGCCAGCAGCCTAGGTTTGGCGTCAGGCAACTACGAGCAGTACTTC. Together with reference TRBV7-9 and TRBJ2-7, the CDR3 gives the full variable domain: DTGVSQNPRHKITKRGQNVTFRCDPISEHNRLYWYRQTLGQGPEFLTYFQNEAQLEKSRLLSDRFSAERPKGSFSTLEIQRTEQGDSAMYLCASSLGLASGNYEQYFGPGTRLTVT.

This clonotype has just a few counts. V and J are TRBV20-1 and TRBJ1-2, with D possibly matching TRBD1 (6 bases). The CDR3 totals 13 residues. Germline-derived CDR1 and CDR2 are DFQATT and SNEGSKA (reference sequence). Deletions cut 6 bases from V and 6 bases from J, with 17 bases between. DNA for the CDR3: TGCAGTGCCAACAGGGCGAGGTTTGATGGCTACACCTTC. Its protein product is CSANRARFDGYTF.